Listed below are T cell receptor beta chains from one sample, sequenced in a study of identical twins. TCRdb ran MiXCR on the 5' RACE reads and lists one entry per CDR3 protein. The sample records under 800,000 distinct CDR3 sequences, roughly 20% being singletons. The same sample was also studied in work on T cells expressing NK-cell markers.

Sample: PBMCs. The receptors derive from a woman aged 18-30 years in good health. The conserved cysteine and the conserved F or W are not part of the CDR3 here. Some rows mark clone size as missing; the rest say once, few, many or name a class of expanded clone.

CDR3 length,clone size,J gene,V gene,CDR3 protein
14,once,TRBJ2-1,TRBV5-1,ASSGGSSGGVNEQF
14,few,TRBJ2-3,TRBV12-3/TRBV12-4,ASSPRTSASTDTQY
14,few,TRBJ2-3,TRBV11-2,ASSFLSGRAPDTQY
12,few,TRBJ1-4,TRBV7-9,ASSSTGADEKLF
14,many,TRBJ2-3,TRBV6-5,ASSFTSGYGTDTQY
14,-,TRBJ2-2,TRBV4-2,ASSQESGGAAGELF
14,many,TRBJ2-2,TRBV12-3/TRBV12-4,ASSPPSGENTGELF
11,-,TRBJ2-1,TRBV20-1,SARAGLNNEQF
13,-,TRBJ1-1,TRBV15,ATSDRTGWNTEAF
11,-,TRBJ2-5,TRBV13,ASSARPWETQY
11,few,TRBJ1-3,TRBV12-3/TRBV12-4,AISDRNGNTIY
12,many,TRBJ2-3,TRBV29-1,SVPGLGLTDTQY
14,-,TRBJ2-1,TRBV9,ASSVEGTGYSDEQF
10,-,TRBJ2-2,TRBV2,ATQGQIGQLF
13,many,TRBJ2-1,TRBV6-1,ASRVGRSSYNEQF
11,many,TRBJ2-5,TRBV18,ASSPTGQETQY
13,-,TRBJ2-7,TRBV5-6,ASSLGTFKTYEQY
14,-,TRBJ2-5,TRBV10-1,ASSESGGLGAETQY
10,few,TRBJ2-3,TRBV23-1,ASPSDSDTQY
9,-,TRBJ2-5,TRBV12-3/TRBV12-4,ASSTGQNPD
11,-,TRBJ2-7,TRBV20-1,SGQRGSSYEQY
9,-,TRBJ2-1,TRBV12-3/TRBV12-4,ASQGANEQF
11,-,TRBJ2-7,TRBV27,ASSLREDYEQY
12,-,TRBJ2-1,TRBV18,ASSPSETDNEQF
10,many,TRBJ2-1,TRBV10-3,AISDGGDEQF
11,-,TRBJ2-7,TRBV7-2,ASSLRRDGEQY
10,-,TRBJ2-2,TRBV9,ASSVDAGELF
13,few,TRBJ2-1,TRBV20-1,SVDELSRSYNEQF
11,few,TRBJ2-2,TRBV20-1,SASGSYTGELF
12,-,TRBJ2-7,TRBV15,ATSRGTDRREEY
9,-,TRBJ2-5,TRBV6-5,ASSYSQTQY
11,many,TRBJ1-5,TRBV29-1,SVGQDRGQPQH
14,few,TRBJ2-6,TRBV7-3,ASRQMTVTGANVLT
10,-,TRBJ2-4,TRBV20-1,SAGLALGIQY
13,once,TRBJ2-5,TRBV14,ASSQEWRSQETQY
12,few,TRBJ1-2,TRBV12-3/TRBV12-4,ASSRGGGSGGYT
14,few,TRBJ2-5,TRBV5-6,ASSPRRAGGQETQY
13,-,TRBJ2-2,TRBV9,ASSVRGSGNGELF